This T cell receptor (beta chain) emerged from a study of blood T cell repertoires in COVID-19. Study in general: From the United States, Italy and Spain came samples of acute and convalescent COVID-19.

V lost 4 bases and J lost 2; bases outside the gene matches: 8. Germline-derived CDR1 and CDR2 are SGHDT and YYEEEE. The CDR3 has 15 amino acids. Clones were sequenced by immunoSEQ multiplex PCR, and TCRdb holds only the in-frame ones, with some missing. The top ten hold less than 20% of the sample, which has 100,000 to 150,000 clones, about 79% seen once. This clonotype was obtained from a woman aged 50 to 60 with acute or convalescent COVID-19. V is TRBV5-6 and J is TRBJ2-7; TRBD1 agrees at 8 bases. Input material: peripheral blood. For the CDR3, the DNA is TGTGCCAGCAGCCGGACAGGGATAGGGACCTACGAGCAGTACTTC. It yields the protein CASSRTGIGTYEQYF.